This T cell receptor beta chain is from a study of T cells in Graves' hyperthyroidism and ophthalmopathy (dated by TCRdb to between 2018 and 2020). For the study in its entirety: Peripheral blood samples were taken at initial diagnosis, before any treatment was given. A discovery cohort of about 100 patients, fewer than 50 with Graves' ophthalmopathy and approximately 60 with stable Graves' hyperthyroidism, was used to find distinguishing TCR V-J signatures. An independent validation cohort of around 19 hyperthyroidism patients and more than 15 patients who later progressed to ophthalmopathy tested prospective prediction of ophthalmopathy. The 100 discovery patients were divided at random into training and test sets in a 7:3 ratio. In over five Graves' hyperthyroidism patients, the study also compared T-cell repertoires from thyroid tissue with T-cell repertoires from blood. Once sampling was done, hyperthyroidism patients were given methimazole at a starting dose of 30 mg daily, whereas ophthalmopathy patients were given high-dose intravenous methylprednisolone. TCR Vbeta CDR3 sequencing of some 140 peripheral blood samples (about 45 ophthalmopathy, under 80 hyperthyroidism and some 17 progressor patients) is reported in the paper. What the study reported, not specific to this receptor: In validation, progression to ophthalmopathy was predicted by the model with around 70% sensitivity and 72.22% specificity, a median of 6.5 months before onset. Sample size was not statistically predetermined, and blinding of investigators to group allocation was not performed. Most expanded thyroid clonotypes (frequency above 0.001) were also found in blood, which suggests that blood repertoires may mirror thyroid immune responses. A 13 V-J signature model separated ophthalmopathy from stable hyperthyroidism, with approximately 87% sensitivity and around 84% specificity in cross-validation and 80%/75% in testing.

The germline V gene supplies CDR1 MDHEN and CDR2 SYDVKM. The trim is 7 bases for V and 2 bases for J, with a gap of 18 bases between the germline ends. The cysteine opens and the phenylalanine closes a CDR3 of 15 amino acids. The sequence is cut down to CDR3 DNA, 45 bases in frame from base 1. A patient counted as having stable Graves' hyperthyroidism if no progression to ophthalmopathy occurred over 18 months of follow-up. The hyperthyroidism patients were between 18 and 65 years old and newly diagnosed, with a disease duration of less than 2 months. Patients with uncontrolled infections, other autoimmune diseases, pregnancy or lactation were excluded. Diagnoses were established on the basis of clinical symptoms, serum thyroxine and TRAb, thyroid ultrasound, and orbital computed tomography. PBMCs were separated from 10 ml of fresh peripheral blood using Ficoll-Paque density gradient centrifugation. Total RNA was extracted with Trizol reagent, and quality was checked on an Agilent 2100 Bioanalyzer.

TCR beta CDR3 regions were amplified from RNA transcripts. A first-round RT-PCR of the TCR CDR3 used the HTBI primer set with the Qiagen OneStep RT-PCR kit. Libraries were constructed in a second round of multiplex PCR, after which size selection and purification were carried out. The libraries were sequenced on an Illumina HiSeq2000 using paired-end 100 bp reads. The authors' pipeline ran thus. SOAPnuke was used to process the raw data, removing reads that contained adapters or uncalled bases, had a mean Phred below 15, or lacked an exact match to the constant primer or identifier. COPE v1.2.5 was used to merge the high-quality paired reads, and each unique nucleotide sequence was defined as a clonotype. MiTCR v1.1 was used to align the clonotypes against IMGT TRBV, TRBD and TRBJ reference segments. The analysis was restricted to V-J combinations with a frequency above 0.0001, which together covered approximately 99% of the repertoires. A TCS score was defined as the ratio between F50 (clonal expansion) and ExV (chaos), using BLOSUM62-based TCRdist between CDR3 peptides within each V-J. Welch's t-statistics and random forest reduced 500 to 550 V-J features to 10 to 15, which were used in a naive Bayes classifier (R e1071). TCRdb handled the public reads itself, with Q25 trimming in fastp and clone calling in MiXCR, and kept productive beta chains. Rows with a matching CDR3 protein are joined into one entry that keeps the most common DNA and genes. The V and J calls and clone size come from TCRdb's table, not from the authors' own analysis. For this sample there are approximately 480,000 distinct CDR3 sequences; less than 25% appear just once. 26% of the sample rests with the top ten.

This clonotype has at least ten counts. Its antigen is currently not known. One base away there is no much larger clone; base qualities are not given. Sequenced: blood. The chain is assembled from TRBV28 and TRBJ2-7, with TRBD1 perhaps the D gene, on 5 matching bases. This receptor was identified in a man in his late teens or twenties with Graves' hyperthyroidism. DNA sequence: TGTGCCAGCACCTTCACTGGGGCGGCCACCTACGAGCAGTACTTC. Protein translation: CASTFTGAATYEQYF.